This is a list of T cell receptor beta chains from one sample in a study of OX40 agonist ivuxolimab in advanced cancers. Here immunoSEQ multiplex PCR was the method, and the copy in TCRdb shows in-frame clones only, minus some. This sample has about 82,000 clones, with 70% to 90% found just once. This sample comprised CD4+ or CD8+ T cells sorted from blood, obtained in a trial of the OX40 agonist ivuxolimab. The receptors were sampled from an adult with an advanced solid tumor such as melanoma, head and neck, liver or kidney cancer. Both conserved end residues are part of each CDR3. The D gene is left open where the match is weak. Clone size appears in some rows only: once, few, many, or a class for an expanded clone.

cdr3_nt: TGCGCCAGCAGCTTGGGCCCGGGGAGCAATCAGCCCCAGCATTTT
cdr3_aa: CASSLGPGSNQPQHF
d_call: -
v_call: TRBV5-1
j_call: TRBJ1-5
clone_size: -

cdr3_nt: TGTGCCAGCAGTTTTAGCCAGCAGACCCAGTACTTC
cdr3_aa: CASSFSQQTQYF
d_call: -
v_call: TRBV28
j_call: TRBJ2-5
clone_size: -

cdr3_nt: TGTGCCAGCAGTCCCCGGGGGGGATCCCACGAGCAGTACTTC
cdr3_aa: CASSPRGGSHEQYF
d_call: TRBD2
v_call: TRBV28
j_call: TRBJ2-7
clone_size: -

cdr3_nt: TGTGCCAGCAGGTCCGGGACCGGCCCAGATACGCAGTATTTT
cdr3_aa: CASRSGTGPDTQYF
d_call: -
v_call: TRBV7-3
j_call: TRBJ2-3
clone_size: -

cdr3_nt: TGTGCCAGCAGCTTAGCACCGAGGAACATTCAGTACTTC
cdr3_aa: CASSLAPRNIQYF
d_call: -
v_call: TRBV7-2
j_call: TRBJ2-4
clone_size: -

cdr3_nt: TGTGCCAGCAGTTACCTAGCTGGAAACGAGCAGTACTTC
cdr3_aa: CASSYLAGNEQYF
d_call: -
v_call: TRBV6-5
j_call: TRBJ2-7
clone_size: -

cdr3_nt: TGTGCCAGCAGCTTAGACCTTACTAGCGGAACTTACAATGAGCAGTTCTTC
cdr3_aa: CASSLDLTSGTYNEQFF
d_call: TRBD2
v_call: TRBV7-2
j_call: TRBJ2-1
clone_size: -

cdr3_nt: TGTGCCAGCAGCTTGGGAGGACAGGGCTATGGCTACACCTTC
cdr3_aa: CASSLGGQGYGYTF
d_call: TRBD1
v_call: TRBV5-4
j_call: TRBJ1-2
clone_size: few

cdr3_nt: TGTGCCAGCAGTGAATTTGGGAACTATGGCTACACCTTC
cdr3_aa: CASSEFGNYGYTF
d_call: -
v_call: TRBV25-1
j_call: TRBJ1-2
clone_size: -

cdr3_nt: TGTGCCAGCAGCTTGGGGCTACGTTGGCAGCTAGCCACTGAAGCTTTCTTT
cdr3_aa: CASSLGLRWQLATEAFF
d_call: -
v_call: TRBV5-5
j_call: TRBJ1-1
clone_size: -

cdr3_nt: TGTGCCAGTACTATCCGAGGGTTCGGCACTGAAGCTTTCTTT
cdr3_aa: CASTIRGFGTEAFF
d_call: -
v_call: TRBV19
j_call: TRBJ1-1
clone_size: -

cdr3_nt: TGTGCCAGCAGCGTAACCCCGGGACAGCCCTCCTACGAGCAGTACTTC
cdr3_aa: CASSVTPGQPSYEQYF
d_call: TRBD1
v_call: TRBV9
j_call: TRBJ2-7
clone_size: -

cdr3_nt: TGTGCCAGCAGCTCCCGGACTAGCGGGGAGACCGGGGAGCTGTTTTTT
cdr3_aa: CASSSRTSGETGELFF
d_call: TRBD2
v_call: TRBV7-9
j_call: TRBJ2-2
clone_size: once

cdr3_nt: TGTGCCTGGAGTCTTTCTAGTAATCAGCCCCAGCATTTT
cdr3_aa: CAWSLSSNQPQHF
d_call: -
v_call: TRBV30
j_call: TRBJ1-5
clone_size: -

cdr3_nt: TGTGCCAGCAGTCTACTGTCACACGAGCAGTACTTC
cdr3_aa: CASSLLSHEQYF
d_call: -
v_call: TRBV6-5
j_call: TRBJ2-7
clone_size: -